Following are 9 T cell receptor beta chains from one sample sequenced in a study of blood T cell repertoires in COVID-19. Sequencing was performed with immunoSEQ multiplex PCR; in TCRdb, only in-frame clones are kept and a portion is missing. The sample carries about 260,000 clones, roughly 90% recorded once. The sample consisted of peripheral blood. These receptors all stem from a man aged 55 to 69 who had recovered from COVID-19.

The genes are TRBV11-2 and TRBJ2-1; TRBD2 matches 8 bases. This CDR3 spans 17 amino acids. V shed 7 bases, J shed 8 bases, and the junction held 19 bases outside the gene matches. Germline CDR1 reads SGHAT; CDR2 reads FQNNGV. Here the CDR3 DNA reads TGTGCCAGCAACCCTGGGTTGCGGGGGGCACTGGGGGATGAGCAGTTCTTC. It specifies CASNPGLRGALGDEQFF.

The genes are TRBV6-5 and TRBJ1-6; 9 bases are shared with TRBD1. The ends lost 3 bases at V and 3 bases at J; junction bases unmatched: 3. Germline CDR1 and CDR2: MNHEY and SVGAGI. The CDR3 is 16 residues long. CDR3 sequence: CASSYGTGFYNSPLHF. CDR3 sequence (DNA): TGTGCCAGCAGTTATGGGACAGGGTTCTATAATTCACCCCTCCACTTT.

This chain joins TRBV12-3 or TRBV12-4 and TRBJ1-5; D uncertain. The CDR3 length is 13 residues. Between the trimmed V and J ends, which lost 3 bases and 4 bases, there was a span of 7 bases. The CDR3 DNA reads TGTGCCAGCAGTTTCGTAGTAAATCAGCCCCAGCATTTT. Translated: CASSFVVNQPQHF.

V is TRBV6-5 and J is TRBJ1-5, with a tentative D call TRBD1 (6 bases). Deletions cut 7 bases from V and 0 bases from J, with 10 bases between. Germline V gene lookup returns CDR1 MNHEY and CDR2 SVGAGI. The CDR3 spans 14 residues. The chain's CDR3 is CASIPGVSNQPQHF. CDR3 in DNA: TGTGCCAGCATCCCAGGGGTTAGCAATCAGCCCCAGCATTTT.

The gene calls are TRBV9 and TRBJ2-5; 8 positions agree with TRBD1. The junction had 5 bases not matched to a gene; V was cut back by 0 bases and J by 7 bases. The CDR3 contains 14 residues. CDR1 and CDR2 (germline): SGDLS, YYNGEE. This chain's CDR3 is CASSVAGGVVTQYF. The CDR3 bases are TGTGCCAGCAGCGTAGCAGGGGGCGTGGTGACCCAGTACTTC. Together with reference TRBV9 and TRBJ2-5, the CDR3 gives the full variable domain: DSGVTQTPKHLITATGQRVTLRCSPRSGDLSVYWYQQSLDQGLQFLIQYYNGEERAKGNILERFSAQQFPDLHSELNLSSLELGDSALYFCASSVAGGVVTQYFGPGTRLLVL.

The chain recombines TRBV30 with TRBJ2-5, with D possibly TRBD2 on 7 matching bases. This CDR3 has 14 amino acids. Germline assignment: CDR1 GTSNPN and CDR2 SVGIG (reference sequence). V lost 2 bases to trimming and J lost 1 base, with 11 bases between them. CDR3 coding DNA: TGTGCCTGGAGTATAGGGGGGGCCCAAGAGACCCAGTACTTC. Translation: CAWSIGGAQETQYF.

The J gene is TRBJ2-4, the V gene TRBV11-2; 8 positions match TRBD2. Losses at the gene ends were 11 bases for V and 13 bases for J; bases not matched to a gene: 7. There are 10 residues in the CDR3. Germline V gene lookup returns CDR1 SGHAT and CDR2 FQNNGV. The CDR3 DNA is TGTGCCGTCGGGGGGGCCTTCCAGTACTTC. Amino acids: CAVGGAFQYF.

V and J are TRBV18 and TRBJ1-4; the D is unclear. The germline V and J ends were trimmed by 6 bases and 4 bases, with 18 bases remaining between them. Germline CDR1 reads KGHSH; CDR2 reads LQKENI. This CDR3 contains 16 residues. CDR3 nucleotide sequence: TGTGCCAGCTCCCCCCGTCTGGCAGGCTTTAATGAAAAACTGTTTTTT. Translation: CASSPRLAGFNEKLFF.

The rearrangement uses TRBV13 and TRBJ2-3, with 8 nucleotides matching TRBD2. The CDR3 contains 15 residues. Trimming took 1 base from V and 3 from J; bases not matched to a gene: 3. Looked up from germline, CDR1 is PRHDT and CDR2 is FYEKMQ (reference sequence). CDR3 in amino acids: CASSLAGGQTDTQYF. The CDR3 DNA is TGTGCCAGCAGCTTAGCGGGGGGGCAAACAGATACGCAGTATTTT.